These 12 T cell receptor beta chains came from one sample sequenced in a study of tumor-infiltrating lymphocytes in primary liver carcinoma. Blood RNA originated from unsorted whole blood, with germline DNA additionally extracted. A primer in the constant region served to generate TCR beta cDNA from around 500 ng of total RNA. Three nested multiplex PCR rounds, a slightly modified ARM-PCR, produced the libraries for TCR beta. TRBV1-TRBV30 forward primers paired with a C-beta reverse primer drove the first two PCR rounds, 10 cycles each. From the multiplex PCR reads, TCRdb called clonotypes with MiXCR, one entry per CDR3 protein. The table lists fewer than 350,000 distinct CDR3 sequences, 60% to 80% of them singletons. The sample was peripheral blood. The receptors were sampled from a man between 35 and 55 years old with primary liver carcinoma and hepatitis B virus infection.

CDR3 protein: CASSPPSRDGYTF. For the CDR3, the DNA is TGTGCCAGCTCACCACCTTCAAGGGACGGCTACACCTTC. The chain is built from TRBV18 and TRBJ1-2, with TRBD1 as a possible D gene (5 bases). The CDR3 length is 13 residues. V was pared by 0 bases and J by 8 bases, with 10 bases between. CDR1 KGHSH and CDR2 LQKENI come from the germline V gene.

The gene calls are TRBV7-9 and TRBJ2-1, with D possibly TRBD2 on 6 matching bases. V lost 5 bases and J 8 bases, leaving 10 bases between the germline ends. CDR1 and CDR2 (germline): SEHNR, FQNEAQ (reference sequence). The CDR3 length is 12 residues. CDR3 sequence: CASSRLVYEQFF. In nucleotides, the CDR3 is TGTGCCAGCAGCCGACTAGTTTATGAGCAGTTCTTC.

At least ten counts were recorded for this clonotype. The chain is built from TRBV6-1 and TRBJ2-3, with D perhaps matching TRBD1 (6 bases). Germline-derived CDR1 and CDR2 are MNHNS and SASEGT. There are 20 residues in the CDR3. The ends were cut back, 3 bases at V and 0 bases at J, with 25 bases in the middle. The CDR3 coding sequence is TGTGCCAGCAGTGAGTTCCCGGGACACACAAATCAAGCTAGCACAGATACGCAGTATTTT. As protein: CASSEFPGHTNQASTDTQYF.

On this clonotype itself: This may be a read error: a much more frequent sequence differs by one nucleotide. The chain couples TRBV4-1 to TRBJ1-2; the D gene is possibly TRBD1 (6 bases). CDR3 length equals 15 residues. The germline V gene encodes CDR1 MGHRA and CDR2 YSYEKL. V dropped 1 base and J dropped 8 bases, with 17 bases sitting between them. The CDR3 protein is CASSQGGGPSWGYTF. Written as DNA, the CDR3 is TGCGCCAGCAGCCAAGGAGGGGGACCGTCGTGGGGCTACACCTTC.

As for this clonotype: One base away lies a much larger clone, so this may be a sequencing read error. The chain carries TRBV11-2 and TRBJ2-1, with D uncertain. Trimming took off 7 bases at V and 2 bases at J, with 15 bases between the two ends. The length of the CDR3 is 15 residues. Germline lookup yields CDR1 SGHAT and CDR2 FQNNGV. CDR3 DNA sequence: TGTGCCAGCACCCTCGGGTTGGGCGCCTACAATGAGCAGTTCTTC. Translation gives CASTLGLGAYNEQFF.

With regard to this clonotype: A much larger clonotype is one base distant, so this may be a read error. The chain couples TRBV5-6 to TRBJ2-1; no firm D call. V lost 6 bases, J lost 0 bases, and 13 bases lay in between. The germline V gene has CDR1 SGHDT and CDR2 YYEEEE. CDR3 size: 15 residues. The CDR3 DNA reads TGTGCCAGCACCAAACAAGAGTACTCCTACAATGAGCAGTTCTTC. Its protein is CASTKQEYSYNEQFF. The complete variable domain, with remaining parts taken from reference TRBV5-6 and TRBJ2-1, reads DAGVTQSPTHLIKTRGQQVTLRCSPKSGHDTVSWYQQALGQGPQFIFQYYEEEERQRGNFPDRFSGHQFPNYSSELNVNALLLGDSALYLCASTKQEYSYNEQFFGPGTRLTVL.

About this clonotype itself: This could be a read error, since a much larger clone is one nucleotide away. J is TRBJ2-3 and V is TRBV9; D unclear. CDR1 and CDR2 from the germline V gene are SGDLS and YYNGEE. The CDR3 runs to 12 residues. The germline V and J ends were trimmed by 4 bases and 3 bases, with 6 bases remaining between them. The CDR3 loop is CASSRGTDTQYF. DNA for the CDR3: TGTGCCAGCAGCCGAGGAACAGATACGCAGTATTTT.

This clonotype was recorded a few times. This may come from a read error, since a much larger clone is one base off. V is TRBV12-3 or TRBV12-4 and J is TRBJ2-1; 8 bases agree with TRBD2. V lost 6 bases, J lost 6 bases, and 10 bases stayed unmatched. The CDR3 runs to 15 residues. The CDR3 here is CASRWTSRVANEQFF. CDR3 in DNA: TGTGCCAGCAGATGGACTAGCAGGGTCGCCAATGAGCAGTTCTTC.

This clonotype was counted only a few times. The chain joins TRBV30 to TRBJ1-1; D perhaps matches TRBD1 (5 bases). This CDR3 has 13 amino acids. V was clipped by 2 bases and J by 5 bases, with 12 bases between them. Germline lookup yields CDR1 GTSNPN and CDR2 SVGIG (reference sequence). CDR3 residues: CAWSRPAGTEAFF. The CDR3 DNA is TGTGCCTGGAGTCGCCCTGCAGGGACTGAAGCTTTCTTT.

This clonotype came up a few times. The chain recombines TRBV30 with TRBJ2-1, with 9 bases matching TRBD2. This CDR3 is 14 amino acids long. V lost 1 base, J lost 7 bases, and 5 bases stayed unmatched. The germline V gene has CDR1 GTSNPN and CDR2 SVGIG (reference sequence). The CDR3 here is CAWSEGLADNEQFF. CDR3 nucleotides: TGTGCCTGGAGTGAGGGACTAGCAGATAATGAGCAGTTCTTC.

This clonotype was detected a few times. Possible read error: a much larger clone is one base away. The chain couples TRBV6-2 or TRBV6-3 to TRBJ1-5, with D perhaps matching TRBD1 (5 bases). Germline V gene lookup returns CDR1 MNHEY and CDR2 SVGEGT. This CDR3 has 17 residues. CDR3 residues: CASSYSPSGLGNEPQHF. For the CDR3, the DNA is TGTGCCAGCAGTTACTCGCCTTCAGGGCTGGGCAATGAGCCCCAGCATTTT.

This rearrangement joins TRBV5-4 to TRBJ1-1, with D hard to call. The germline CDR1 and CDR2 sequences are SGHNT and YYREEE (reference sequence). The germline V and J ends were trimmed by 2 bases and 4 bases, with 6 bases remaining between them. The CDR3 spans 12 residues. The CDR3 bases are TGTGCCAGCAGCTTTGACCTCACTGAAGCTTTCTTT. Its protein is CASSFDLTEAFF.